Below, 9 T cell receptor beta chains from the same sample are listed, as sequenced in a study of T cell responses to AZD1222 COVID-19 vaccine. The method was immunoSEQ multiplex PCR; TCRdb's version includes in-frame clones alone and lacks a portion of them. This table holds roughly 250,000 clones, approximately 95% found once. The sample in question was peripheral blood, obtained on day 0 of AZD1222 vaccination. Receptor source: an adult in good health.

This chain joins TRBV7-9 and TRBJ2-7; 9 bases are a match to TRBD2. The junction had 7 bases not matched to a gene; V was cut back by 1 base and J by 0 bases. Per the germline V gene, CDR1 is SEHNR and CDR2 is FQNEAQ (reference sequence). The CDR3 length is 17 residues. CDR3 nucleotide sequence: TGTGCCAGCAGCTTAGTGTATCAAGCGGGGGGCTCCTACGAGCAGTACTTC. This sequence encodes CASSLVYQAGGSYEQYF.

The rearrangement joins TRBV9 to TRBJ2-3, with D unresolved. V gave up 0 bases and J gave up 1 base, with 9 bases separating them. The CDR3 runs to 15 residues. The germline CDR1 and CDR2 sequences are SGDLS and YYNGEE. The CDR3, as DNA: TGTGCCAGCAGCGTAGCGGGCCGTCGCACAGATACGCAGTATTTT. This codes for CASSVAGRRTDTQYF.

The CDR3 loop reads CATSTARSGANVLTF. In nucleotides, the CDR3 is TGTGCCACCAGTACCGCTCGCTCTGGGGCCAACGTCCTGACTTTC. This chain links TRBV24-1 with TRBJ2-6; D not resolved. V gave up 6 bases and J gave up 0 bases, with 8 bases separating them. This CDR3 spans 15 amino acids. The V gene's germline CDR1 is KGHDR and CDR2 SFDVKD.

The chain is built from TRBV7-2 and TRBJ1-2; TRBD1 matches 8 bases. CDR1 and CDR2 from the germline V gene are SGHTA and FQGNSA. The CDR3 is made up of 13 amino acids. V lost 6 bases and J lost 7; bases outside the gene matches: 7. Written as DNA, the CDR3 is TGTGCCAGCAGACCTCAGGGGGCAGGTGGCTACACCTTC. Its translation: CASRPQGAGGYTF.

For this clone: Just one base apart from a much larger clone, this may be a read error. Other DNA sequences in the sample encode the same CDR3. The chain carries TRBV14 and TRBJ2-7, with D unresolved. Germline values: CDR1 SGHDN, CDR2 FVKESK. The CDR3 spans 11 residues. The ends were cut back, 3 bases at V and 4 bases at J, with 4 bases in the middle. CDR3 amino acids: CASSQGYEQYF. The CDR3 nucleotides are TGTGCCAGCAGCCAGGGGTACGAGCAGTACTTC.

This clone appeared a few times. The chain uses TRBV10-1 and TRBJ2-7, with a tentative D call TRBD1 (6 bases). V lost 8 bases and J lost 3, with 11 bases in between. The germline gives CDR1 WNHNN, CDR2 SYGVQD (reference sequence). The CDR3 is made up of 12 amino acids. The CDR3 is CASPDSDYEQYF. The CDR3 nucleotides are TGCGCCAGCCCGGACAGTGACTACGAGCAGTACTTC.

This clone was counted a single time. The chain joins TRBV2 to TRBJ2-1; either TRBD1 or TRBD2 may supply D (6 bases each). Per germline, CDR1 SNHLY and CDR2 FYNNEI. This CDR3 has 13 residues. The V end was cut by 7 bases, the J end by 10 bases, with 17 bases between. The CDR3, as DNA: TGTGCCAGCACCGAAGGGCGCGGGACAGAGCAGTTCTTC. Amino acid sequence: CASTEGRGTEQFF.

This clone was observed a single time. V and J are TRBV9 and TRBJ2-3; 11 bases are a match to TRBD2. The CDR3 loop spans 17 amino acids. Unmatched junction bases numbered 9, after V lost 4 bases and J lost 2 bases. The germline gives CDR1 SGDLS, CDR2 YYNGEE. The CDR3, as DNA: TGTGCCAGCAGCTCTCGACTAGCGGGATTAGACACAGATACGCAGTATTTT. It encodes CASSSRLAGLDTDTQYF.

This clone turned up a few times. This rearrangement joins TRBV2 to TRBJ2-7; possibly TRBD1 for D (6 bases). Germline V gives CDR1 SNHLY, CDR2 FYNNEI. With 4 bases removed from V and 3 bases from J, the gap between germline ends came to 10 bases. This CDR3 region has 13 residues. The CDR3 spells CASSAQGDYEQYF. The CDR3 bases are TGTGCCAGCAGTGCACAGGGAGACTACGAGCAGTACTTC.